This TCR beta chain emerged from a study of blood T cell repertoires in COVID-19. Clones were sequenced by immunoSEQ multiplex PCR, and TCRdb holds only the in-frame ones, with some missing. The repertoire consists of 270,000 or so clones, with roughly 90% occurring once and the leading ten covering approximately 3%. V was clipped by 4 bases and J by 5 bases; unmatched bases: 6. Germline CDR1 is MDHEN and CDR2 is SYDVKM. This CDR3 region has 14 residues. The sequencing sample was made of PBMCs or T cells enriched from blood (not recorded which). This chain links TRBV28 with TRBJ2-5, with 8 bases lining up with TRBD1. This receptor was identified in a man aged 40-49 years who had been exposed to COVID-19. The CDR3 sequence: CASSWQGARETQYF. CDR3 coding DNA: TGTGCCAGCAGTTGGCAGGGGGCGAGGGAGACCCAGTACTTC.